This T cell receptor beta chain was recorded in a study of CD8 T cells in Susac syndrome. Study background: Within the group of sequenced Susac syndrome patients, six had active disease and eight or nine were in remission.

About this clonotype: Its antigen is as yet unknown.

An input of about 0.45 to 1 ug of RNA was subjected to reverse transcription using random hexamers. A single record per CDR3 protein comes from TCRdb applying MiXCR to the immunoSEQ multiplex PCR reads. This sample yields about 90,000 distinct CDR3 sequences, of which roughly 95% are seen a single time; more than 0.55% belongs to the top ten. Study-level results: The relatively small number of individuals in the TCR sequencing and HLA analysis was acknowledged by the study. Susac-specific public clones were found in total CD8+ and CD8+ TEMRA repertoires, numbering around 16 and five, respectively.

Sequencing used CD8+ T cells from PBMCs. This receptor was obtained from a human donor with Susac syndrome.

This CDR3 reads CAISDILGVGTEAFF. CDR3 nucleotide sequence: TGTGCCATCAGTGACATTTTAGGGGTAGGCACTGAAGCTTTCTTT. The chain combines TRBV10-3 with TRBJ1-1, with D perhaps matching TRBD1 (5 bases). Germline loops: CDR1 ENHRY, CDR2 SYGVKD. Deletions cut 3 bases from V and 4 bases from J, with 15 bases between. The CDR3 totals 15 residues.